Sequencing of this T cell receptor beta chain was carried out in a study of blood T cell repertoires in COVID-19. Study-level background: Samples of COVID-19 (acute and convalescent) were obtained from the United States, Italy and Spain.

Measured with immunoSEQ multiplex PCR; TCRdb has only the in-frame clones, and not every one. The data show about 380,000 clones, with 89% seen just once and more than 0.95% held by the top ten. Trimming at V came to 8 bases and at J to 0 bases, leaving 7 bases not matched to a gene. The germline V gene has CDR1 MNHEY and CDR2 SVGAGI. The CDR3 has 15 residues. This rearrangement joins TRBV6-5 to TRBJ2-1, with 7 bases aligning to TRBD2. The sequenced sample consisted of peripheral blood. This TCR derives from a man aged 35 to 55 with acute or convalescent COVID-19. The CDR3 loop reads CASQNLAASYNEQFF. CDR3 bases: TGTGCCAGCCAAAACCTAGCGGCCTCCTACAATGAGCAGTTCTTC.